The T cell receptor (beta chain) under discussion was sequenced for a study of T cell responses to AZD1222 COVID-19 vaccine. The wider study: Second-dose intervals of approximately 4 or approximately 12 weeks were pooled.

CDR1 is SEHNR and CDR2 is FQNEAQ in the germline V gene (reference sequence). Trimming took off 4 bases at V and 2 bases at J, with 9 bases between the two ends. The CDR3 contains 13 residues. On this clone: Its matching antigen is unknown.

Assay: immunoSEQ multiplex PCR; the TCRdb copy retains only in-frame clones and omits some. The data hold over 90,000 clones, with 75% to 95% observed a single time. Study outcomes and limitations: The sample set comprised mostly white British donors with more females, and clonal diversity was possibly underestimated.

The chain employs TRBV7-9 and TRBJ2-7, with TRBD2 as a possible D gene (5 bases). The specimen was peripheral blood, collected on day 0 of AZD1222 vaccination. The sequence derives from an adult in good health. The CDR3 DNA sequence: TGTGCCAGCAGCTCTCTCGGGGCCTACGAGCAGTACTTC. It is translated as CASSSLGAYEQYF.